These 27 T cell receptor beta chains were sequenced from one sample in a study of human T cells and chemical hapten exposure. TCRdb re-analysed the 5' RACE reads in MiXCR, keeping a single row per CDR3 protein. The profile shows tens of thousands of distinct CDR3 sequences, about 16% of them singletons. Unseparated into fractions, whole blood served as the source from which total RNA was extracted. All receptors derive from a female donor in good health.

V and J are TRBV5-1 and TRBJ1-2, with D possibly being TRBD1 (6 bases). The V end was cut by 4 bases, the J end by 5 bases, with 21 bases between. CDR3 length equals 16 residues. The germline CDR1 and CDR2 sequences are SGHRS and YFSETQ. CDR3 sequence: CASSHPRGPGDYGYTF. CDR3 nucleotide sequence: TGCGCCAGCAGCCATCCCAGGGGCCCAGGTGATTATGGCTACACCTTC.

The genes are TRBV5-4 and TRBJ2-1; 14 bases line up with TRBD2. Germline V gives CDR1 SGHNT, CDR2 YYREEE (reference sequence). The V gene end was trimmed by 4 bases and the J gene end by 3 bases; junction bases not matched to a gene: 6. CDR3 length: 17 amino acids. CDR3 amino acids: CASSPGTSGSLYNEQFF. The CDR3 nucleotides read TGTGCCAGCAGCCCGGGGACTAGCGGGAGTCTCTACAATGAGCAGTTCTTC.

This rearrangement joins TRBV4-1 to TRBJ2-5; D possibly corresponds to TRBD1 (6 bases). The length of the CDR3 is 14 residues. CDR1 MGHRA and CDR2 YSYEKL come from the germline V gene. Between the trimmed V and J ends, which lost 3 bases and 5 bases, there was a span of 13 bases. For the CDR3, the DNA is TGCGCCAGCAGCCATCCAGGGGCGATGGAGACCCAGTACTTC. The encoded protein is CASSHPGAMETQYF.

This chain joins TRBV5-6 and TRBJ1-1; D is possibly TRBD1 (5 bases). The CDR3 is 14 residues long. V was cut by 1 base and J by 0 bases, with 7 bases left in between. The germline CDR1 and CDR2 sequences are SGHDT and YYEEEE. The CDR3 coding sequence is TGTGCCAGCAGCTTGATACAGGTGAACACTGAAGCTTTCTTT. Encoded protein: CASSLIQVNTEAFF.

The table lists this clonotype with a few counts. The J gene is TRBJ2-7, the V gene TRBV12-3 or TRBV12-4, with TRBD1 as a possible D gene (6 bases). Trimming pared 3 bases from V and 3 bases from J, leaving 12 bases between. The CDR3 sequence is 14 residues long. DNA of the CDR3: TGTGCCAGCAGTTTCGGTTCGACAGGCTACGAGCAGTACTTC. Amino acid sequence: CASSFGSTGYEQYF.

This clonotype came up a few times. As DNA, the CDR3 is TGTGCCTGGAGTGTACCCCCCGGACAGGGGGTTAATCAGCCCCAGCATTTT. It specifies CAWSVPPGQGVNQPQHF. This chain joins TRBV30 and TRBJ1-5, with TRBD1 matching 10 bases. J gave up 4 bases and V 0 bases, and 9 bases lay outside the gene matches. Germline CDR1 and CDR2: GTSNPN and SVGIG (reference sequence). The CDR3 is 17 residues long.

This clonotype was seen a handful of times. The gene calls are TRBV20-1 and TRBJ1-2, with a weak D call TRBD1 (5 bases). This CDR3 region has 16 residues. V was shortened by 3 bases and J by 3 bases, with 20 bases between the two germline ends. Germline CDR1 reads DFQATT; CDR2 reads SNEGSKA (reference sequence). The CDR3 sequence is CSASRIGGSVDYGYTF. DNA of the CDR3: TGCAGTGCTAGTCGCATCGGGGGGTCGGTGGACTATGGCTACACCTTC.

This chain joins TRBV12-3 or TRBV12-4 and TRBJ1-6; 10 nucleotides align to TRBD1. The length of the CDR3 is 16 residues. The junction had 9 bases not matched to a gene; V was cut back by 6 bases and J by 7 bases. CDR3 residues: CASSPTGGVGNSPLHF. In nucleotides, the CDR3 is TGTGCCAGCAGCCCGACAGGGGGCGTCGGGAATTCACCCCTCCACTTT.

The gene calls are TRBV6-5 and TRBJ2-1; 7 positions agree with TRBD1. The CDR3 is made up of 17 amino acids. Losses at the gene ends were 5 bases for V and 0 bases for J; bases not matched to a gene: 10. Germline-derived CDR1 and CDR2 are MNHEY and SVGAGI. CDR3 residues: CASSPEGTVFSYNEQFF. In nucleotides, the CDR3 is TGTGCCAGCAGTCCTGAGGGGACAGTATTCTCCTACAATGAGCAGTTCTTC.

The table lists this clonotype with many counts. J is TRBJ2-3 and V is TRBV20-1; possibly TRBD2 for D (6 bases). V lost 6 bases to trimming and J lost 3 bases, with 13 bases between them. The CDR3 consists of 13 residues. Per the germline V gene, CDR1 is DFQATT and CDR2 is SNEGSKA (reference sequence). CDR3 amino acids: CSAGGPGTDTQYF. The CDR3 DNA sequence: TGCAGTGCCGGAGGGCCGGGGACAGATACGCAGTATTTT.

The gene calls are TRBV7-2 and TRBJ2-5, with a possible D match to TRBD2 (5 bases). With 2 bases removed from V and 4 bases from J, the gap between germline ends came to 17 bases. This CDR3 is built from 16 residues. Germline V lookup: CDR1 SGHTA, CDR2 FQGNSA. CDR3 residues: CASSLSDSLARETQYF. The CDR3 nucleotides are TGTGCCAGCAGCTTATCGGACTCCCTCGCACGAGAGACCCAGTACTTC. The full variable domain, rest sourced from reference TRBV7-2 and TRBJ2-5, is GAGVSQSPSNKVTEKGKDVELRCDPISGHTALYWYRQSLGQGLEFLIYFQGNSAPDKSGLPSDRFSAERTGGSVSTLTIQRTQQEDSAVYLCASSLSDSLARETQYFGPGTRLLVL.

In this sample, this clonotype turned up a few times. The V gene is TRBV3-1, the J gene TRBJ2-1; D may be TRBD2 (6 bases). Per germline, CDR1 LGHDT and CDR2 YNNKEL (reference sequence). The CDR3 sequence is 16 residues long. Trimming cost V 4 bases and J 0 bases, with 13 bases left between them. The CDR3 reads CASSLGGGDSYNEQFF. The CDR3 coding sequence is TGTGCCAGCAGCCTCGGGGGAGGAGACTCCTACAATGAGCAGTTCTTC.

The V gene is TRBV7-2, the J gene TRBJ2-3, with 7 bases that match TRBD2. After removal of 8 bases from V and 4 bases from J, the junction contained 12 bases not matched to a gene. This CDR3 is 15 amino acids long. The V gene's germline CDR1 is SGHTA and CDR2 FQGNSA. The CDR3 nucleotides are TGTGCCAGCTTCCCGGGAGGTTCCACGGCAGATACGCAGTATTTT. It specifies CASFPGGSTADTQYF.

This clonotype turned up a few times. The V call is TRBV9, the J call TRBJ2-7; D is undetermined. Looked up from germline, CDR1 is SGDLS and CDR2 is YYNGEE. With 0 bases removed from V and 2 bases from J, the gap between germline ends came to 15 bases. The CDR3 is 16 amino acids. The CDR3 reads CASSVDALSPTYEQYF. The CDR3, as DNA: TGTGCCAGCAGCGTAGACGCTCTGTCCCCTACCTACGAGCAGTACTTC. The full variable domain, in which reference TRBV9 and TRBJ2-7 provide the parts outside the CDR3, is DSGVTQTPKHLITATGQRVTLRCSPRSGDLSVYWYQQSLDQGLQFLIQYYNGEERAKGNILERFSAQQFPDLHSELNLSSLELGDSALYFCASSVDALSPTYEQYFGPGTRLTVT.

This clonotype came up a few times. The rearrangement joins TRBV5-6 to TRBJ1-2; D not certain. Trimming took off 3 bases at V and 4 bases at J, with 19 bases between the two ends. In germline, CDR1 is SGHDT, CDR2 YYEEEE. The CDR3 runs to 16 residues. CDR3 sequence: CASSSENKRPVYGYTF. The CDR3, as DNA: TGTGCCAGCAGCTCCGAAAATAAGAGACCGGTCTATGGCTACACCTTC.

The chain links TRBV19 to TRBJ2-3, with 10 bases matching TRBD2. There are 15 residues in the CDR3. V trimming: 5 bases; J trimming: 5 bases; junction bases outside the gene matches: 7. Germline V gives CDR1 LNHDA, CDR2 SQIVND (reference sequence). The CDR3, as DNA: TGTGCCAGTAGTCCGAGCGGGAGGGCCCTAGATACGCAGTATTTT. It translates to CASSPSGRALDTQYF. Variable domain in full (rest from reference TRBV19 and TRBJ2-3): DGGITQSPKYLFRKEGQNVTLSCEQNLNHDAMYWYRQDPGQGLRLIYYSQIVNDFQKGDIAEGYSVSREKKESFPLTVTSAQKNPTAFYLCASSPSGRALDTQYFGPGTRLTVL.

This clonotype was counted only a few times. The CDR3 protein is CASSYRTGPTLGTQYF. CDR3 sequence (DNA): TGTGCCAGCAGTTACCGGACAGGACCAACCCTGGGTACGCAGTATTTT. The chain links TRBV6-2 or TRBV6-3 to TRBJ2-3, with 7 bases aligning to TRBD1. The junction had 13 bases not matched to a gene; V was cut back by 2 bases and J by 8 bases. Germline V CDR1 and CDR2: MNHEY, SVGEGT. This CDR3 is built from 16 residues.

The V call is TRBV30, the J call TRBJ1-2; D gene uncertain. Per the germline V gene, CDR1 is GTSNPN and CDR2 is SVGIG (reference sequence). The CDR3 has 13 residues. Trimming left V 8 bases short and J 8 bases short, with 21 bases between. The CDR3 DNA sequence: TGTGCCATTCGTATCGGTTACTTTACGGGCTACACCTTC. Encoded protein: CAIRIGYFTGYTF.

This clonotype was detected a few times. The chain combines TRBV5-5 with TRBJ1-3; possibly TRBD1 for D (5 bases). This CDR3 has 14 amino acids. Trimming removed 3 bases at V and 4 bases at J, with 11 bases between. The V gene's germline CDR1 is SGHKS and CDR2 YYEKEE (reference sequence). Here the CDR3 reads CASSWQGYGNTIYF. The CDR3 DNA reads TGTGCCAGCAGCTGGCAGGGTTACGGAAACACCATATATTTT.

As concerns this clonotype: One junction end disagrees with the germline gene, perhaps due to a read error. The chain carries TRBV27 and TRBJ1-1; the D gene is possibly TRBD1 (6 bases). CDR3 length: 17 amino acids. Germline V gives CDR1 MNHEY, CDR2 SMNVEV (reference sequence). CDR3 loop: CASSISSWTAMNTEAFF. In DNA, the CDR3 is TGTGCCAGCAGTATATCTTCATGGACAGCTATGAACACTGAAGCTTTCTTT.

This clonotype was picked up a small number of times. This CDR3 is CSARNVGGWSNQPQHF. The CDR3 nucleotides are TGCAGTGCAAGAAATGTAGGGGGTTGGAGCAATCAGCCCCAGCATTTT. The chain recombines TRBV20-1 with TRBJ1-5; D might be TRBD1 (6 bases). The germline V gene encodes CDR1 DFQATT and CDR2 SNEGSKA (reference sequence). The CDR3 extends over 16 amino acids. The ends were cut back, 6 bases at V and 1 base at J, with 19 bases in the middle.

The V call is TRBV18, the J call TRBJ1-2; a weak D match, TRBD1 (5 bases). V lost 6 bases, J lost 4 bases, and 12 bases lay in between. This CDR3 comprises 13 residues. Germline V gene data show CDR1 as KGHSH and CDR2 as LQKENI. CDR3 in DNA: TGTGCCAGCTCCGAAGGGGACTTCTATGGCTACACCTTC. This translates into CASSEGDFYGYTF.

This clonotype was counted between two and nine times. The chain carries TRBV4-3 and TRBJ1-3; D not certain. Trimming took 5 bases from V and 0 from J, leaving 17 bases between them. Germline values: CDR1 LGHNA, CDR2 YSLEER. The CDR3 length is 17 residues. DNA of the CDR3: TGCGCCAGCAGCGTAGCAGCGCGGGTAGACTCTGGAAACACCATATATTTT. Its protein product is CASSVAARVDSGNTIYF.

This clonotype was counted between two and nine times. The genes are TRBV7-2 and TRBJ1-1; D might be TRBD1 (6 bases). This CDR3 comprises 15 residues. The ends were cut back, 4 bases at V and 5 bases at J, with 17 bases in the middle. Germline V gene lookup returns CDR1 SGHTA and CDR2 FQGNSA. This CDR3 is CASSSQGRKWTEAFF. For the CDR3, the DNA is TGTGCCAGCAGCTCCCAGGGGCGGAAATGGACTGAAGCTTTCTTT.

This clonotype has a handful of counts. The CDR3 nucleotides are TGTGCCAGCGGGATAAGCTCCTACGAGCAGTACTTC. Its protein product is CASGISSYEQYF. The V gene is TRBV6-6, the J gene TRBJ2-7, with D hard to call. V lost 8 bases and J lost 0, with 8 bases in between. The CDR3 is 12 amino acids. Germline V lookup: CDR1 MNHNY, CDR2 SVGAGI (reference sequence).

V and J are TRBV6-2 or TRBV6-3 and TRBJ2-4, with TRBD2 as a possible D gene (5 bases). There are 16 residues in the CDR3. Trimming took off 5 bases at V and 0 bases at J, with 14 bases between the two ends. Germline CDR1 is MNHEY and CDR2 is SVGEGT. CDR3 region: CASSDGGDVAKNIQYF. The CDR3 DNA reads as TGTGCCAGCAGTGATGGAGGTGATGTAGCCAAAAACATTCAGTACTTC.

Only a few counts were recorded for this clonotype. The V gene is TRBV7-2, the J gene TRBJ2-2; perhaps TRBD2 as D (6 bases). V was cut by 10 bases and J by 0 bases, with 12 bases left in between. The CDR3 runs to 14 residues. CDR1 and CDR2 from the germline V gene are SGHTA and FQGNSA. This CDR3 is CAITLASNTGELFF. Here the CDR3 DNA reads TGTGCCATAACTCTAGCGTCGAACACCGGGGAGCTGTTTTTT.